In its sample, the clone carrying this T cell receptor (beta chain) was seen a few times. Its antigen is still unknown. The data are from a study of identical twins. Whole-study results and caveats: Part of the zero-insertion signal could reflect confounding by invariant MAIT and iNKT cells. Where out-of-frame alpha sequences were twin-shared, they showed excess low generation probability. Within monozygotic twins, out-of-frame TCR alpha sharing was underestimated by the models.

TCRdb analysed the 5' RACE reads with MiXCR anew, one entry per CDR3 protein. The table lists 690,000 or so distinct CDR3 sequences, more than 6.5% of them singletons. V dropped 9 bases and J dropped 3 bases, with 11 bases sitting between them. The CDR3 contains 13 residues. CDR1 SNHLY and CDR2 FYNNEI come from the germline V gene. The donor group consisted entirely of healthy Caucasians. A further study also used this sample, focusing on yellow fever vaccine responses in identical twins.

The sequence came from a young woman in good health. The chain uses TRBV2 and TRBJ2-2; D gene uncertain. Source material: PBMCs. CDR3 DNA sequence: TGTGCCAGTCGGCCCGACTACACCGGGGAGCTGTTTTTT. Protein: CASRPDYTGELFF.